These 15 T cell receptor beta chains were sequenced from one sample in a study of T cell responses to AZD1222 COVID-19 vaccine. Here immunoSEQ multiplex PCR was the method, and the copy in TCRdb shows in-frame clones only, minus some. The sample lists about 30,000 clones, about 94% occurring once. The sample in question was peripheral blood, obtained on day 0 of AZD1222 vaccination. The receptor set was obtained from an adult in good health.

The rearrangement links TRBV6-1 to TRBJ1-1; D uncertain. The V end was cut by 3 bases, the J end by 1 base, with 12 bases between. Per germline, CDR1 MNHNS and CDR2 SASEGT. There are 15 residues in the CDR3. The DNA for the CDR3 is TGTGCCAGCAGTGATAAGCCGGGTCAGAACACTGAAGCTTTCTTT. Protein product: CASSDKPGQNTEAFF.

This chain joins TRBV12-3 or TRBV12-4 and TRBJ1-2; TRBD1 matches at 7 bases. V was clipped by 6 bases and J by 8 bases; unmatched bases: 6. The CDR3 has 12 residues. The CDR3 DNA reads as TGTGCCAGCAGCAACGACAGGGTGGGCTACACCTTC. Residues: CASSNDRVGYTF.

The rearrangement joins TRBV9 to TRBJ1-1; D uncertain. CDR3 size: 13 residues. V was pared by 4 bases and J by 3 bases, with 10 bases between. The germline CDR1 and CDR2 sequences are SGDLS and YYNGEE. CDR3 in amino acids: CASSPDTHTEAFF. CDR3 nucleotides: TGTGCCAGCAGCCCTGACACCCACACTGAAGCTTTCTTT.

The chain uses TRBV7-8 and TRBJ1-3; unclear D gene. Trimming took 3 bases from V and 2 from J, leaving 14 bases between them. The CDR3 consists of 16 residues. The germline V gene encodes CDR1 SGHVS and CDR2 FQNEAQ. In DNA form, the CDR3 reads TGTGCCAGCAGCTTTCTAGAGGGTAGCCCTGGAAACACCATATATTTT. It yields the protein CASSFLEGSPGNTIYF.

The chain recombines TRBV21-1 with TRBJ2-3; the table's D call, TRBD2, was not checked against the DNA. TRBV21-1 is a pseudogene segment. This CDR3 region has 15 residues. The CDR3 spells CASSKGGKSTDTQYF. CDR3 in DNA: TGTGCCAGCAGCAAGGGCGGGAAAAGCACAGATACGCAGTATTTT.

The chain joins TRBV5-1 to TRBJ1-6, with unresolved D. The ends were cut back, 0 bases at V and 0 bases at J, with 22 bases in the middle. This CDR3 comprises 21 residues. Germline V gene sequence: CDR1 SGHRS, CDR2 YFSETQ. In DNA, the CDR3 is TGCGCCAGCAGCTTGGAAGAGGGCGATAAATCCCCCAGCTCCTATAATTCACCCCTCCACTTT. Translation: CASSLEEGDKSPSSYNSPLHF.

The chain uses TRBV6-5 and TRBJ2-7, with D tentatively TRBD1 or TRBD2 (5 bases each). The CDR3 covers 15 residues. V was pared by 0 bases and J by 7 bases, with 16 bases between. The germline V gene encodes CDR1 MNHEY and CDR2 SVGAGI. CDR3 loop: CASSYSGPQAREQYF. The CDR3 DNA is TGTGCCAGCAGTTACTCGGGACCCCAGGCGCGTGAGCAGTACTTC.

The V gene is TRBV6-5, the J gene TRBJ2-7, with D possibly TRBD1 on 8 matching bases. CDR1 and CDR2 (germline): MNHEY, SVGAGI. Between the trimmed V and J ends, which lost 0 bases and 6 bases, there was a span of 15 bases. There are 15 residues in the CDR3. The CDR3 DNA follows: TGTGCCAGCAGTTACTCGTGGAACAGGGGGGGCGAGCAGTACTTC. Residues: CASSYSWNRGGEQYF.

The table lists this clone with a count of one. The V and J genes are TRBV5-4 and TRBJ1-3; D perhaps matches TRBD1 (5 bases). Germline CDR1 and CDR2: SGHNT and YYREEE (reference sequence). The CDR3 is 13 residues long. V lost 4 bases, J lost 3 bases, and 8 bases lay in between. This CDR3 reads CASSRGGGNTIYF. The CDR3 DNA reads as TGTGCCAGCAGCCGGGGGGGTGGAAACACCATATATTTT.

The chain combines TRBV7-8 with TRBJ2-3; D may be TRBD1 or TRBD2 (5 bases each). Germline assignment: CDR1 SGHVS and CDR2 FQNEAQ. The CDR3 has 14 residues. The V end was cut by 6 bases, the J end by 5 bases, with 15 bases between. The CDR3 nucleotides read TGTGCCAGCAGACAAACCGGGACCGGAGATACGCAGTATTTT. It encodes CASRQTGTGDTQYF. The entire variable domain, with the rest obtained from reference TRBV7-8 and TRBJ2-3, is as follows: GAGVSQSPRYKVAKRGQDVALRCDPISGHVSLFWYQQALGQGPEFLTYFQNEAQLDKSGLPSDRFFAERPEGSVSTLKIQRTQQEDSAVYLCASRQTGTGDTQYFGPGTRLTVL.

As DNA, the CDR3 is TGTGCCAGTAGTTCCAGACTGGCGGGAAACAATGAGCAGTTCTTC. Its translation: CASSSRLAGNNEQFF. The rearrangement joins TRBV19 to TRBJ2-1; D may be TRBD2 (6 bases). CDR1 is LNHDA, CDR2 SQIVND, per germline (reference sequence). The CDR3 consists of 15 residues. V dropped 5 bases and J dropped 5 bases, with 16 bases sitting between them. Full variable domain (outside the CDR3, taken from reference TRBV19 and TRBJ2-1): DGGITQSPKYLFRKEGQNVTLSCEQNLNHDAMYWYRQDPGQGLRLIYYSQIVNDFQKGDIAEGYSVSREKKESFPLTVTSAQKNPTAFYLCASSSRLAGNNEQFFGPGTRLTVL.

The chain couples TRBV2 to TRBJ1-1; D is perhaps TRBD1 (5 bases). Germline values: CDR1 SNHLY, CDR2 FYNNEI. V lost 5 bases and J lost 1, with 14 bases in between. The CDR3 consists of 15 residues. Written as DNA, the CDR3 is TGTGCCAGCAGTCCCTCGGGGGTGCCGAACACTGAAGCTTTCTTT. Its translation is CASSPSGVPNTEAFF.

The chain employs TRBV6-5 and TRBJ2-7; TRBD1 aligns across 7 bases. The trim removed 6 bases at V and 8 bases at J, leaving 10 bases unmatched. The CDR3 has 13 amino acids. Germline CDR1 is MNHEY and CDR2 is SVGAGI. The CDR3 bases are TGTGCCAGCAGGCGACAGGGAGTGTTGAAGCAGTACTTC. This codes for CASRRQGVLKQYF.

The chain employs TRBV5-4 and TRBJ2-3; 7 nucleotides match TRBD1. The CDR3 runs 15 residues. Germline V lookup: CDR1 SGHNT, CDR2 YYREEE (reference sequence). V lost 5 bases to trimming and J lost 4 bases; unmatched junction nucleotides: 10. The CDR3 loop reads CASSYRTGRADTQYF. CDR3 bases: TGTGCCAGCAGTTATAGGACAGGACGAGCAGATACGCAGTATTTT.

This chain connects TRBV4-1 to TRBJ2-7; D might be TRBD2 (6 bases). The CDR3 is 14 residues long. Deletions cut 1 base from V and 2 bases from J, with 9 bases between. Germline V gene sequence: CDR1 MGHRA, CDR2 YSYEKL. The CDR3, as DNA: TGCGCCAGCAGCCAAGTTGCGGGACCCTACGAGCAGTACTTC. Its translation is CASSQVAGPYEQYF.